These 15 T cell receptor beta chains came from one sample sequenced in a study of cytomegalovirus exposure and HLA in healthy donors. PCR primers comprised 60 Vbeta and 13 Jbeta primers. Method: immunoSEQ multiplex PCR; TCRdb's copy keeps in-frame clones and lacks some. The sample has 100,000 or so clones, 60% to 80% seen once. Specimen: PBMCs. These receptor sequences come from a woman aged 30 to 39 in good health and CMV-seronegative.

V and J are TRBV10-3 and TRBJ2-7, with D perhaps assigned TRBD1 or TRBD2 (9 bases each). There are 17 residues in the CDR3. Trimming removed 10 bases from V and 2 bases from J, with 27 bases in between. Germline values: CDR1 ENHRY, CDR2 SYGVKD. CDR3 amino acids: CATGQGKRERGAYEQYF. DNA of the CDR3: TGTGCCACCGGACAGGGGAAGCGGGAGCGGGGGGCCTACGAGCAGTACTTC.

The chain links TRBV28 to TRBJ2-7, with D perhaps TRBD1 (6 bases). Germline V gives CDR1 MDHEN, CDR2 SYDVKM. Trimming took off 6 bases at V and 0 bases at J, with 12 bases between the two ends. CDR3 length: 14 residues. Written as DNA, the CDR3 is TGTGCCAGCAGCCGCCCACAGGGCTCCTACGAGCAGTACTTC. This gives the protein CASSRPQGSYEQYF. The full variable domain, rest sourced from reference TRBV28 and TRBJ2-7, is DVKVTQSSRYLVKRTGEKVFLECVQDMDHENMFWYRQDPGLGLRLIYFSYDVKMKEKGDIPEGYSVSREKKERFSLILESASTNQTSMYLCASSRPQGSYEQYFGPGTRLTVT.

This clone was found a few times. The V gene is TRBV21-1, the J gene TRBJ1-2; the table's D call TRBD1 went unverified against the DNA. TRBV21-1 is flagged as a pseudogene. This CDR3 region has 18 residues. In DNA, the CDR3 is TGTGCCAGCAGCAAAGCCCCAGGGACAACCGTTGGTCTTTGGGCCTACACCTTC. It specifies CASSKAPGTTVGLWAYTF.

The chain is built from TRBV4-1 and TRBJ2-1, with a weak D call TRBD2 (5 bases). CDR1 and CDR2 (germline): MGHRA, YSYEKL. CDR3 size: 15 residues. V dropped 1 base and J dropped 7 bases, with 14 bases sitting between them. The CDR3 reads CASSQVDTRVNEQFF. For the CDR3, the DNA is TGCGCCAGCAGCCAAGTCGATACTAGGGTAAATGAGCAGTTCTTC.

J is TRBJ2-3 and V is TRBV7-9, with a tentative D call TRBD1 (5 bases). The CDR3 sequence is 12 residues long. Germline CDR1 reads SEHNR; CDR2 reads FQNEAQ (reference sequence). With 5 bases removed from V and 5 bases from J, the gap between germline ends came to 8 bases. The CDR3 region has the DNA TGTGCCAGCAGCGCTCAGGGAGATACGCAGTATTTT. It translates to CASSAQGDTQYF.

CDR3 sequence (DNA): TGTGCCAGCAGCTATAGCGGGGCCGGCACAGATACGCAGTATTTT. Amino acid sequence: CASSYSGAGTDTQYF. The chain couples TRBV6-1 to TRBJ2-3; 8 nucleotides match TRBD2. The CDR3 runs 15 residues. The germline V gene encodes CDR1 MNHNS and CDR2 SASEGT. Unmatched junction bases numbered 6, after V lost 6 bases and J lost 1 base.

The rearrangement links TRBV10-3 to TRBJ1-1; D is uncertain. The CDR3 consists of 12 residues. CDR1 and CDR2 (germline): ENHRY, SYGVKD. Trimming cost V 5 bases and J 5 bases, with 9 bases left between them. The CDR3 loop reads CAISPGGTEAFF. The CDR3 DNA sequence: TGTGCCATCAGTCCGGGTGGAACTGAAGCTTTCTTT.

Comments on this clone: Mismatch with germline at one junction end may stem from a read error. The V and J genes are TRBV2 and TRBJ1-3, with 8 bases identical to TRBD1. The V gene's germline CDR1 is SNHLY and CDR2 FYNNEI. The CDR3 spans 15 residues. The CDR3 is CASSETAGTGSTIYF. CDR3 DNA: TGTGCCAGCAGTGAGACTGCCGGGACAGGAAGCACCATATATTTT.

J is TRBJ2-3 and V is TRBV6-1, with 10 bases matching TRBD2. The germline V gene encodes CDR1 MNHNS and CDR2 SASEGT. This CDR3 has 17 residues. With 1 base clipped from V and 0 bases from J, the junction kept 4 bases outside the gene matches. The CDR3 region is CASSEVRTSGSTDTQYF. In DNA form, the CDR3 reads TGTGCCAGCAGTGAAGTAAGGACTAGCGGAAGCACAGATACGCAGTATTTT.

This clone was recorded a few times. The chain is built from TRBV6-1 and TRBJ2-7, with TRBD1 identical over 12 bases. CDR1 and CDR2 from the germline V gene are MNHNS and SASEGT. Trimming removed 4 bases from V and 1 base from J; junction bases left unmatched: 11. This CDR3 has 18 residues. CDR3 DNA: TGTGCCAGCAGTGCCGGGACAGGGGGCTTTAGGGCTTCCTACGAGCAGTACTTC. This encodes CASSAGTGGFRASYEQYF.

The V call is TRBV6-4, the J call TRBJ2-1; D uncertain. Germline CDR1 is MRHNA and CDR2 is SNTAGT. The CDR3 totals 12 residues. The V and J ends lost 0 bases and 7 bases respectively, with 4 bases between them. CDR3 sequence (DNA): TGTGCCAGCAGTGACTCCGAGAATGAGCAGTTCTTC. This encodes CASSDSENEQFF.

V gene TRBV7-2 combines with J gene TRBJ2-3, with 9 bases aligning to TRBD2. The germline V gene has CDR1 SGHTA and CDR2 FQGNSA. V was clipped by 2 bases and J by 5 bases; unmatched bases: 5. The CDR3 sequence is 15 residues long. The CDR3 loop reads CASSLQLAGRDTQYF. The CDR3 nucleotides read TGTGCCAGCAGCTTACAACTAGCGGGTAGAGATACGCAGTATTTT.

The chain links TRBV4-3 to TRBJ1-2, with D possibly TRBD1 on 6 matching bases. The CDR3 loop spans 13 amino acids. Trimming pared 0 bases from V and 10 bases from J, leaving 12 bases between. The germline gives CDR1 LGHNA, CDR2 YSLEER. Written as DNA, the CDR3 is TGCGCCAGCAGCCAAGACAGGGGTCGAGACTACACCTTC. This codes for CASSQDRGRDYTF.

The genes are TRBV4-1 and TRBJ2-5; 12 nucleotides match TRBD2. The germline CDR1 and CDR2 sequences are MGHRA and YSYEKL. The CDR3 is 19 residues long. V shed 0 bases, J shed 4 bases, and the junction held 12 bases outside the gene matches. The chain's CDR3 is CASSQDYPSGGAGRETQYF. As DNA, the CDR3 is TGCGCCAGCAGCCAAGATTACCCTAGCGGGGGGGCCGGTAGAGAGACCCAGTACTTC.

The chain recombines TRBV4-1 with TRBJ2-3; D not resolved. The CDR3 is 15 residues long. V dropped 0 bases and J dropped 4 bases, with 11 bases sitting between them. From germline, CDR1 is MGHRA and CDR2 YSYEKL. CDR3 amino acids: CASSQDSRGADTQYF. In DNA form, the CDR3 reads TGCGCCAGCAGCCAAGACTCTAGAGGCGCAGATACGCAGTATTTT.